This T cell receptor (beta chain) was sequenced in a study of naive and memory T cell subsets. The CDR3 is made up of 11 amino acids. With 5 bases removed from V and 11 bases from J, the gap between germline ends came to 12 bases. CDR1 is MNHEY and CDR2 is SVGEGT in the germline V gene. Details on this clonotype: Its antigen is not identified.

An equimolar mix of two oligonucleotides served as the beta constant-region primer for TRBC1 and TRBC2. Four rounds of PCR amplified the ligated cDNA using nested alpha and beta constant-region primers plus SP2. TCRdb reanalysed the UMI-ligation and nested PCR reads using MiXCR and keeps one entry per CDR3 protein. The data hold around 160,000 distinct CDR3 sequences, with approximately 24% observed a single time. Study-wide results and caveats: Possibly reflecting memory cells re-expressing CD45RA, a few larger clonotypes occurred in naive repertoires, especially CD8. There was no ground truth to check naive and memory subset results.

The TCR comes from a human donor in good health. The sample comprised naive CD4+ T cells from blood. The chain couples TRBV6-2 or TRBV6-3 to TRBJ1-1; D unresolved. The CDR3 sequence is CASSLSGPAFF. The CDR3 bases are TGTGCCAGCAGTCTTTCCGGACCGGCTTTCTTT.